The 12 T cell receptor beta chains reported below all come from one sample, sequenced in a study of T-cell reconstitution after alpha-beta-depleted transplantation in children. Using unique molecular identifiers, the investigators prepared the TCRbeta library. MiXCR was run by TCRdb on the PCR reads, yielding one entry per CDR3 protein. Of approximately 340,000 distinct CDR3 sequences listed, about 9.4% are singletons. Sequenced here: PBMCs from the stem cell graft donor, sampled from the stem cell graft. Receptor source: a human donor who donated a stem cell graft to a child with acute lymphoblastic leukemia.

The chain carries TRBV19 and TRBJ2-5, with 9 bases fitting TRBD2. The germline V gene encodes CDR1 LNHDA and CDR2 SQIVND (reference sequence). The junction had 11 bases not matched to a gene; V was cut back by 10 bases and J by 5 bases. This CDR3 contains 14 residues. The CDR3 sequence is CATEAGGSHETQYF. The CDR3 region has the DNA TGTGCCACGGAAGCGGGAGGCAGTCACGAGACCCAGTACTTC.

This sequence joins TRBV4-2 and TRBJ2-1; D remains ambiguous. The CDR3 consists of 12 residues. V was cut by 1 base and J by 7 bases, with 5 bases left in between. The V gene's germline CDR1 is LGHNA and CDR2 YNFKEQ. The DNA for the CDR3 is TGTGCCAGCAGCCAAGGTTGGAATGAGCAGTTCTTC. This sequence encodes CASSQGWNEQFF.

There are a few counts of this clonotype. J is TRBJ2-2 and V is TRBV7-2; TRBD2 aligns across 10 bases. There are 16 residues in the CDR3. The V segment lost 5 bases and the J segment 7 bases; nucleotides outside the gene matches: 10. CDR1 and CDR2 (germline): SGHTA, FQGNSA. This CDR3 reads CASSLDLAGEGGELFF. CDR3 bases: TGTGCCAGCAGCCTGGATCTAGCGGGAGAAGGCGGGGAGCTGTTTTTT.

This clonotype was observed a handful of times. The chain has TRBV20-1 and TRBJ2-1; D possibly corresponds to TRBD2 (6 bases). V lost 3 bases, J lost 5 bases, and 14 bases lay in between. The CDR3 has 14 residues. Germline values: CDR1 DFQATT, CDR2 SNEGSKA (reference sequence). CDR3 region: CSARKGLRDNEQFF. The CDR3 nucleotides read TGCAGTGCTAGGAAGGGACTGAGGGACAATGAGCAGTTCTTC.

This clonotype was seen a few times. V is TRBV3-1 and J is TRBJ2-3; D unclear. Germline loops: CDR1 LGHDT, CDR2 YNNKEL (reference sequence). The V end lost 0 bases, the J end lost 7 bases, and 17 bases lay between the germline ends. CDR3 size: 16 residues. CDR3 amino acids: CASSQDLAVQGHTQYF. In nucleotides, the CDR3 is TGTGCCAGCAGCCAAGATCTGGCCGTCCAAGGACATACGCAGTATTTT.

Ten or more counts support this clonotype. The gene calls are TRBV4-3 and TRBJ2-3; maybe TRBD2 (5 bases). Germline V gene sequence: CDR1 LGHNA, CDR2 YSLEER. The length of the CDR3 is 16 residues. Trimming removed 0 bases at V and 3 bases at J, with 13 bases between. DNA of the CDR3: TGCGCCAGCAGCCAAGATGTGGGAGTTTTGACAGATACGCAGTATTTT. Amino acids: CASSQDVGVLTDTQYF.

This clonotype was seen ten or more times. The rearrangement uses TRBV29-1 and TRBJ2-5; D perhaps matches TRBD1 (6 bases). This CDR3 spans 12 amino acids. The germline gives CDR1 SQVTM, CDR2 ANQGSEA. Deletions cut 2 bases from V and 7 bases from J, with 11 bases between. Here the CDR3 DNA reads TGCAGCGTTGAATACAGGGTTGGGACCCAGTACTTC. Its protein is CSVEYRVGTQYF. The full variable domain, in which reference TRBV29-1 and TRBJ2-5 provide the parts outside the CDR3, is SAVISQKPSRDICQRGTSLTIQCQVDSQVTMMFWYRQQPGQSLTLIATANQGSEATYESGFVIDKFPISRPNLTFSTLTVSNMSPEDSSIYLCSVEYRVGTQYFGPGTRLLVL.

This clonotype was seen a few times. The chain is built from TRBV4-2 and TRBJ2-1; the match to TRBD2 covers 9 bases. The trim removed 4 bases at V and 5 bases at J, leaving 9 bases unmatched. Germline loops: CDR1 LGHNA, CDR2 YNFKEQ. This CDR3 has 16 residues. CDR3 region: CASSPGGTSQDNEQFF. The CDR3 DNA sequence: TGTGCCAGCAGCCCTGGGGGGACTAGCCAAGACAATGAGCAGTTCTTC.

V usage is TRBV6-2 or TRBV6-3 and J usage is TRBJ2-5; D remains unclear. V lost 6 bases and J lost 5, with 10 bases in between. The CDR3 totals 12 residues. From germline, CDR1 is MNHEY and CDR2 SVGEGT. CDR3 coding DNA: TGTGCCAGCAGCCGGCGGCCCGAGACCCAGTACTTC. Protein sequence: CASSRRPETQYF.

The CDR3 DNA reads as TGCAGCGTTGAGATTAGCGGGAGGGCCTATAACTACGAGCAGTACTTC. Residues: CSVEISGRAYNYEQYF. This sequence joins TRBV29-1 and TRBJ2-7; 11 positions match TRBD2. From germline, CDR1 is SQVTM and CDR2 ANQGSEA. V lost 3 bases, J lost 3 bases, and 10 bases stayed unmatched. The length of the CDR3 is 16 residues.

This clonotype was seen a few times. The V gene is TRBV12-3 or TRBV12-4, the J gene TRBJ2-3; perhaps TRBD2 as D (6 bases). V gave up 7 bases and J gave up 5 bases, with 16 bases separating them. The CDR3 is 14 amino acids. This CDR3 reads CASNLGGAGDTQYF. The CDR3, as DNA: TGTGCCAGCAACCTTGGAGGGGCAGGAGATACGCAGTATTTT.

The chain links TRBV30 to TRBJ2-3; TRBD1 aligns across 8 bases. With V trimmed by 2 bases and J by 2 bases, 6 bases remained unmatched. The V gene's germline CDR1 is GTSNPN and CDR2 SVGIG (reference sequence). The CDR3 runs to 15 residues. The CDR3 coding sequence is TGTGCCTGGAGTTCCCGGACAGGGTACACAGATACGCAGTATTTT. It encodes CAWSSRTGYTDTQYF.